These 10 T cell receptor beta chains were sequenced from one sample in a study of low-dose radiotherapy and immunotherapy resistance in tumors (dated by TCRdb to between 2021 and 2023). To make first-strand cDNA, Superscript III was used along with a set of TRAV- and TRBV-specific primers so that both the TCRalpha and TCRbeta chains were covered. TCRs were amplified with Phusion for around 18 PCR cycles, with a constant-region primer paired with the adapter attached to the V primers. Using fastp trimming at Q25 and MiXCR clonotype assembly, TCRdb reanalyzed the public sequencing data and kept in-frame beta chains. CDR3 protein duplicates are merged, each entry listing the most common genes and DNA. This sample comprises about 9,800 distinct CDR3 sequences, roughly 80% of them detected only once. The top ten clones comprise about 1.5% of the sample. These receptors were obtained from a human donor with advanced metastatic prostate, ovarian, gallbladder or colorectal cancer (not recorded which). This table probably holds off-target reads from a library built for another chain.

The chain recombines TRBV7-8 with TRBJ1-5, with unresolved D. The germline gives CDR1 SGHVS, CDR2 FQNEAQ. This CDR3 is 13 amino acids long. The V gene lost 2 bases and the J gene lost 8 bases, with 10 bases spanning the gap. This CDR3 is CASSLQVKKPQHF. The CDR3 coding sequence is TGTGCCAGCAGCTTACAGGTCAAAAAGCCCCAGCATTTT.

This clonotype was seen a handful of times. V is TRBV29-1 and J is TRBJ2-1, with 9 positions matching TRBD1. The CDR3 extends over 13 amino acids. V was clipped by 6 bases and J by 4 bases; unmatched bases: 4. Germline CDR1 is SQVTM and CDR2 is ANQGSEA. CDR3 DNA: TGCAGCGTAGCGGGACAGGGTTACAATGAGCAGTTCTTC. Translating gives CSVAGQGYNEQFF.

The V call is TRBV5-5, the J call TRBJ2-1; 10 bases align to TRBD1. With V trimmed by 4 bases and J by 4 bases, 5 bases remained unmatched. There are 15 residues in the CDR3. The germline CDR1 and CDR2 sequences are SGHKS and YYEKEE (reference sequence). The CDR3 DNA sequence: TGTGCCAGCAGCGGGGGACAGGGGAGATACAATGAGCAGTTCTTC. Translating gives CASSGGQGRYNEQFF.

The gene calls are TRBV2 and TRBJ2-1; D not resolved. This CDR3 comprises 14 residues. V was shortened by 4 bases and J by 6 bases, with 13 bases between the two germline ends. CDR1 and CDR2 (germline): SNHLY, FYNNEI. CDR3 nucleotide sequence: TGTGCCAGCAGTGTCGGCTACCCGGCCAATGAGCAGTTCTTC. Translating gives CASSVGYPANEQFF.

CDR3 sequence (DNA): TGTGCCAGCAGTTTGTCGGGGGGCACAGATACGCAGTATTTT. It encodes CASSLSGGTDTQYF. J is TRBJ2-3 and V is TRBV12-3 or TRBV12-4, with a tentative D call TRBD2 (6 bases). V was pared by 3 bases and J by 1 base, with 8 bases between. This CDR3 comprises 14 residues.

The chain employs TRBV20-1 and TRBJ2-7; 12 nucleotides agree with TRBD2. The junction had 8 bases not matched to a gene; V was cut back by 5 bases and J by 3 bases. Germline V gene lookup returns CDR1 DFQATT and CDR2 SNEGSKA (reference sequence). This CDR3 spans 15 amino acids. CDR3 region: CSAPKLAGGDYEQYF. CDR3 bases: TGCAGTGCTCCGAAACTAGCGGGAGGTGACTACGAGCAGTACTTC.

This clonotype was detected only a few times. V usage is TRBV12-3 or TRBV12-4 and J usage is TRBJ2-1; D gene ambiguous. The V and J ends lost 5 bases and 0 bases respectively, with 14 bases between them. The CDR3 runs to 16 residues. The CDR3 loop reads CASSPQIISSYNEQFF. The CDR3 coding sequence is TGTGCCAGCAGTCCTCAGATAATAAGCTCCTACAATGAGCAGTTCTTC.

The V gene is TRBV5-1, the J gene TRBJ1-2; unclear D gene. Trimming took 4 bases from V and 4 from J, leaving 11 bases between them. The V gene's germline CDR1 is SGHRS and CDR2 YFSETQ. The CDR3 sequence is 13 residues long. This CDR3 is CASSEEGGYGYTF. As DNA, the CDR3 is TGCGCCAGCAGCGAGGAGGGCGGCTATGGCTACACCTTC.

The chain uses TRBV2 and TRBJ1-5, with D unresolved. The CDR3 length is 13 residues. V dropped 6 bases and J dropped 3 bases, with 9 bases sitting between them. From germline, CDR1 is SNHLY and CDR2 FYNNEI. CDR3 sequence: CASRDGYNQPQHF. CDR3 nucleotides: TGTGCCAGCAGGGACGGATACAATCAGCCCCAGCATTTT.

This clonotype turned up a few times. The CDR3 spells CASSLFGQYSNQPQHF. The CDR3 DNA reads as TGTGCCAGCAGCTTGTTCGGACAGTATAGCAATCAGCCCCAGCATTTT. The V call is TRBV5-6, the J call TRBJ1-5, with a weak D call TRBD1 (6 bases). V gave up 1 base and J gave up 0 bases, with 11 bases separating them. This CDR3 spans 16 amino acids. Germline values: CDR1 SGHDT, CDR2 YYEEEE.